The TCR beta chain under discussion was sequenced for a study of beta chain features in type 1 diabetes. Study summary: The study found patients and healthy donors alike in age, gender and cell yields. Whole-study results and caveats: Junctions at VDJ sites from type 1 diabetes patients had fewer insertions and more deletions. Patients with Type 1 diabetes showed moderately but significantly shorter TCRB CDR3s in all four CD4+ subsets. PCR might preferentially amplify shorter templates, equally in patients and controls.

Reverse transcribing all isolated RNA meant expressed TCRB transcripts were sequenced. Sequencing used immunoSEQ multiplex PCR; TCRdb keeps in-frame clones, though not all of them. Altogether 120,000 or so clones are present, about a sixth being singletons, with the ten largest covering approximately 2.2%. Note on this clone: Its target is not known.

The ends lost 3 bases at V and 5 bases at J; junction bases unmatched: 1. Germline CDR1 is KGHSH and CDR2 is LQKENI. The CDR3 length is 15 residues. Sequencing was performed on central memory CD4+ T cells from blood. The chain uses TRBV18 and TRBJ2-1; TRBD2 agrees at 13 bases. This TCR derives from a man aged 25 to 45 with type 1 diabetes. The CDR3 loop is CASSPTSGGHNEQFF. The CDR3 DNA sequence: TGTGCCAGCTCACCGACTAGCGGGGGGCACAATGAGCAGTTCTTC.